This passage covers 32 T cell receptor beta chains from one sample sequenced in a study of blood T cell repertoires in COVID-19. The assay was immunoSEQ multiplex PCR, and TCRdb's table has in-frame clones only and misses some. The table records around 140,000 clones, around 82% of them present only once. The sequenced sample consisted of PBMCs or T cells enriched from blood (not recorded which). These receptors came from a woman in her 50s who had recovered from COVID-19.

The chain couples TRBV10-1 to TRBJ2-2; D may be TRBD2 (6 bases). V was shortened by 2 bases and J by 2 bases, with 12 bases between the two germline ends. The CDR3 length is 16 residues. CDR1 and CDR2 (germline): WNHNN, SYGVQD (reference sequence). The CDR3: CASSELGGYNTGELFF. CDR3 nucleotide sequence: TGCGCCAGCAGTGAGCTGGGGGGTTATAACACCGGGGAGCTGTTTTTT.

V is TRBV2 and J is TRBJ2-3; 11 positions agree with TRBD2. CDR3 length: 15 amino acids. J gave up 3 bases and V 6 bases, and 5 bases lay outside the gene matches. Germline CDR1 and CDR2: SNHLY and FYNNEI. CDR3 in amino acids: CASRALAGGTDTQYF. DNA of the CDR3: TGTGCCAGCAGGGCGCTAGCGGGGGGAACAGATACGCAGTATTTT.

The chain has TRBV6-4 and TRBJ1-5; no clear D. V was clipped by 5 bases and J by 2 bases, with 7 bases between them. The CDR3 spans 13 residues. Germline V gene sequence: CDR1 MRHNA, CDR2 SNTAGT. The CDR3 coding sequence is TGTGCCAGCAGTTCCAATGGCAATCAGCCCCAGCATTTT. This translates into CASSSNGNQPQHF.

J is TRBJ1-1 and V is TRBV29-1; no firm D call. CDR1 and CDR2 from the germline V gene are SQVTM and ANQGSEA. Trimming took off 0 bases at V and 6 bases at J, with 8 bases between the two ends. This CDR3 comprises 12 residues. CDR3 DNA sequence: TGCAGCGTTGAAGAAACGGGATCTGAAGCTTTCTTT. Its translation is CSVEETGSEAFF.

The sample holds a few counts of this clone. This rearrangement joins TRBV6-5 to TRBJ1-3; 8 bases align to TRBD1. The CDR3 sequence is 14 residues long. Looked up from germline, CDR1 is MNHEY and CDR2 is SVGAGI. Unmatched junction bases numbered 8, after V lost 5 bases and J lost 8 bases. The CDR3 DNA reads as TGTGCCAGCAGTCGGACAGGGACGAGAGACACCATATATTTT. Translated: CASSRTGTRDTIYF.

This chain uses TRBV7-9 with TRBJ2-7; TRBD2 might be the D (6 bases). The germline V and J ends were trimmed by 2 bases and 4 bases, with 12 bases remaining between them. Germline values: CDR1 SEHNR, CDR2 FQNEAQ (reference sequence). CDR3 length: 14 residues. CDR3 sequence (DNA): TGTGCCAGCAGCTTAAATAGGGACTCTTACGAGCAGTACGTC. Amino acids: CASSLNRDSYEQYV.

Here the CDR3 DNA reads TGTGCCAGCAGCGCCGCCGGGACAGGGGATGAAAAACTGTTTTTT. Translated: CASSAAGTGDEKLFF. V usage is TRBV9 and J usage is TRBJ1-4; TRBD1 matches 10 bases. The CDR3 sequence is 15 residues long. V shed 3 bases, J shed 6 bases, and the junction held 5 bases outside the gene matches. CDR1 and CDR2 from the germline V gene are SGDLS and YYNGEE. Supplemented by reference TRBV9 and TRBJ1-4, the full variable domain reads DSGVTQTPKHLITATGQRVTLRCSPRSGDLSVYWYQQSLDQGLQFLIQYYNGEERAKGNILERFSAQQFPDLHSELNLSSLELGDSALYFCASSAAGTGDEKLFFGSGTQLSVL.

The chain joins TRBV5-1 to TRBJ2-7; D perhaps matches TRBD2 (6 bases). The CDR3 is 15 amino acids. Trimming left V 1 base short and J 4 bases short, with 15 bases between. Germline V gene lookup returns CDR1 SGHRS and CDR2 YFSETQ. CDR3 bases: TGCGCCAGCAGCTTGAACGCCTGGACTATATACGAGCAGTACTTC. Its translation: CASSLNAWTIYEQYF.

V gene TRBV29-1 combines with J gene TRBJ2-7, with D perhaps TRBD1 (5 bases). The CDR3 is made up of 14 amino acids. Germline CDR1 reads SQVTM; CDR2 reads ANQGSEA. The V gene lost 2 bases and the J gene lost 3 bases, with 14 bases spanning the gap. The CDR3: CSVERQGKGYEQYF. The CDR3 DNA is TGCAGCGTTGAAAGGCAGGGAAAGGGCTACGAGCAGTACTTC.

This sequence joins TRBV18 and TRBJ2-4, with D maybe TRBD2 (5 bases). The germline V and J ends were trimmed by 3 bases and 0 bases, with 18 bases remaining between them. This CDR3 is built from 18 residues. The V gene's germline CDR1 is KGHSH and CDR2 LQKENI. The CDR3 coding sequence is TGTGCCAGCTCACCGGAGAGGGTCAAGGAACTAGCCAAAAACATTCAGTACTTC. Translated: CASSPERVKELAKNIQYF.

The J gene is TRBJ1-1, the V gene TRBV10-1; D gene uncertain. This CDR3 region has 13 residues. Germline values: CDR1 WNHNN, CDR2 SYGVQD (reference sequence). V dropped 4 bases and J dropped 6 bases, with 12 bases sitting between them. The CDR3 coding sequence is TGCGCCAGCAGTGGGCAGCTGGAGGCTGAAGCTTTCTTT. The encoded protein is CASSGQLEAEAFF.

CDR3 bases: TGCGCCAGCAGCTTGGTTGGCGGGGGCGGTCAGCCCCAGCATTTT. This codes for CASSLVGGGGQPQHF. V is TRBV5-1 and J is TRBJ1-5, with D possibly matching TRBD1 (6 bases). CDR3 length: 15 residues. V shed 0 bases and J shed 6 bases, with 13 bases lying between them. Germline V gene lookup returns CDR1 SGHRS and CDR2 YFSETQ.

This chain connects TRBV28 to TRBJ2-7; weak D call: TRBD2 (6 bases). There are 14 residues in the CDR3. Germline V lookup: CDR1 MDHEN, CDR2 SYDVKM. V shed 3 bases and J shed 1 base, with 10 bases lying between them. The CDR3 region is CASSLSRGSYEQYF. CDR3 nucleotides: TGTGCCAGCAGTTTGAGTCGGGGGTCCTACGAGCAGTACTTC.

This rearrangement joins TRBV5-4 to TRBJ2-1; weak D call: TRBD1 (6 bases). The CDR3 has 13 residues. In germline, CDR1 is SGHNT, CDR2 YYREEE (reference sequence). V was pared by 4 bases and J by 8 bases, with 13 bases between. CDR3 protein: CASSRWGQDEQFF. DNA of the CDR3: TGTGCCAGCAGCCGTTGGGGGCAGGATGAGCAGTTCTTC.

This sequence joins TRBV10-2 and TRBJ2-7; a weak D match, TRBD2 (5 bases). The CDR3 totals 15 residues. V was trimmed by 0 bases and J by 0 bases, leaving 9 bases between them. Germline V gives CDR1 WSHSY, CDR2 SAAADI. Written as DNA, the CDR3 is TGCGCCAGCAGTGAGTCGATGCTAGCCTCCTACGAGCAGTACTTC. Its protein is CASSESMLASYEQYF.

V usage is TRBV3-1 (or the pseudogene TRBV3-2) and J usage is TRBJ1-2, with TRBD1 identical over 10 bases. In germline, CDR1 is LGHDT, CDR2 YNNKEL (reference sequence). The CDR3 loop spans 15 amino acids. The J segment lost 8 bases and the V segment lost 3 bases, leaving 9 bases of the junction unmatched. CDR3 sequence: CASSQGTGERGGYTF. For the CDR3, the DNA is TGTGCCAGCAGCCAGGGGACAGGGGAAAGGGGAGGCTACACCTTC.

The chain is built from TRBV6-6 and TRBJ2-7; TRBD2 might be the D (7 bases). V was cut by 6 bases and J by 0 bases, with 12 bases left in between. Germline CDR1 MNHNY, CDR2 SVGAGI (reference sequence). The CDR3 loop spans 14 amino acids. The CDR3 nucleotides are TGTGCCAGCAGCCTCCGGGGGGCCTCCTACGAGCAGTACGTC. Its protein is CASSLRGASYEQYV.

This rearrangement joins TRBV6-6 to TRBJ1-2, with 7 bases lining up with TRBD1. Germline V CDR1 and CDR2: MNHNY, SVGAGI (reference sequence). CDR3 length: 13 residues. V lost 4 bases to trimming and J lost 6 bases; unmatched junction nucleotides: 5. CDR3: CASSSQGLNGYTF. The CDR3 DNA reads as TGTGCCAGCAGTTCACAGGGGTTGAATGGCTACACCTTC.

The V gene is TRBV3-1 (or the pseudogene TRBV3-2), the J gene TRBJ1-1; maybe TRBD1 (6 bases). CDR1 is LGHDT and CDR2 is YNNKEL in the germline V gene (reference sequence). Trimming pared 6 bases from V and 3 bases from J, leaving 11 bases between. CDR3 length equals 13 residues. The CDR3 protein is CASSLEGDTEAFF. Written as DNA, the CDR3 is TGTGCCAGCAGTCTTGAGGGGGACACTGAAGCTTTCTTT.

The chain links TRBV27 to TRBJ2-7; 7 bases align to TRBD1. With 4 bases clipped from V and 7 bases from J, the junction kept 10 bases outside the gene matches. From germline, CDR1 is MNHEY and CDR2 SMNVEV (reference sequence). This CDR3 spans 14 amino acids. CDR3 nucleotides: TGTGCCAGCAGTTCGGGGACAGATCCTAGGGAGCAGTACTTC. Translation: CASSSGTDPREQYF.

V usage is TRBV28 and J usage is TRBJ2-7; 9 nucleotides agree with TRBD2. This CDR3 contains 14 residues. Looked up from germline, CDR1 is MDHEN and CDR2 is SYDVKM. The V and J ends lost 5 bases and 6 bases, in that order; junction bases with no gene match: 8. The CDR3 protein is CASSPPGLASEQYV. The CDR3 nucleotides are TGTGCCAGCAGTCCCCCGGGACTAGCAAGCGAGCAGTACGTC.

The J gene is TRBJ1-3, the V gene TRBV12-3 or TRBV12-4, with D tentatively TRBD1 (5 bases). The CDR3 runs 13 residues. V was trimmed by 6 bases and J by 4 bases, leaving 10 bases between them. Here the CDR3 DNA reads TGTGCCAGCAGAAAAAAGGGGGGAAACACCATATATTTT. Protein: CASRKKGGNTIYF.

The V and J genes are TRBV7-9 and TRBJ1-4, with TRBD1 matching 7 bases. The CDR3 consists of 15 residues. Germline CDR1 and CDR2: SEHNR and FQNEAQ (reference sequence). V lost 1 base, J lost 4 bases, and 3 bases stayed unmatched. The CDR3 loop is CASSLGGTVNEKLFF. The CDR3 nucleotides are TGTGCCAGCAGCTTAGGAGGGACAGTTAATGAAAAACTGTTTTTT.

The chain uses TRBV27 and TRBJ2-4; 8 bases are a match to TRBD1. V lost 4 bases and J lost 6; bases outside the gene matches: 5. The CDR3 is 14 amino acids. Germline CDR1 is MNHEY and CDR2 is SMNVEV (reference sequence). CDR3 DNA: TGTGCCAGCAGTTCGGGACAGGTCTCAAACATTCAGTACTTC. It codes for CASSSGQVSNIQYF.

The chain combines TRBV7-3 with TRBJ2-5, with TRBD2 as a possible D gene (5 bases). CDR3 length: 15 residues. V was shortened by 5 bases and J by 5 bases, with 18 bases between the two germline ends. Germline V gene sequence: CDR1 SGHTA, CDR2 FQGTGA. Here the CDR3 reads CASSPTSEKVETQYF. Here the CDR3 DNA reads TGTGCCAGCAGCCCTACTAGTGAAAAGGTGGAGACCCAGTACTTC. Looking up the rest from reference TRBV7-3 and TRBJ2-5 gives the full variable domain: GAGVSQTPSNKVTEKGKYVELRCDPISGHTALYWYRQSLGQGPEFLIYFQGTGAADDSGLPNDRFFAVRPEGSVSTLKIQRTERGDSAVYLCASSPTSEKVETQYFGPGTRLLVL.

This chain joins TRBV10-1 and TRBJ2-3, with D unclear. V was cut by 2 bases and J by 2 bases, with 5 bases left in between. The CDR3 sequence is 13 residues long. CDR1 is WNHNN and CDR2 is SYGVQD in the germline V gene (reference sequence). The CDR3 DNA sequence: TGCGCCAGCAGTGAGCAGTACACAGATACGCAGTATTTT. Protein sequence: CASSEQYTDTQYF.

The rearrangement uses TRBV27 and TRBJ1-1; tentative D call: TRBD1 (5 bases). The CDR3 has 13 residues. Trimming shortened V by 7 bases and J by 10 bases, and 19 bases separated the two germline ends. Germline CDR1 is MNHEY and CDR2 is SMNVEV (reference sequence). Written as DNA, the CDR3 is TGTGCCAGCACCCTGAGTAGGGGCCAAAGAGCTTTCTTT. Residues: CASTLSRGQRAFF.

The DNA for the CDR3 is TGTGCCAGCAGTTACTATAAGGGGTTGAACACTGAAGCTTTCTTT. It yields the protein CASSYYKGLNTEAFF. The gene calls are TRBV6-5 and TRBJ1-1; D may be TRBD1 (5 bases). CDR1 and CDR2 from the germline V gene are MNHEY and SVGAGI. Trimming removed 1 base at V and 0 bases at J, with 9 bases between. This CDR3 is 15 amino acids long.

The sample holds one count of this clone. The V call is TRBV9, the J call TRBJ2-7, with 11 positions matching TRBD1. CDR3 length equals 17 residues. The germline V gene has CDR1 SGDLS and CDR2 YYNGEE. J was trimmed by 3 bases and V by 0 bases; bases with no gene match: 8. For the CDR3, the DNA is TGTGCCAGCAGCGTAGATGGGGCGGGGACAGGGGGCTACGAGCAGTACTTC. Translating it yields CASSVDGAGTGGYEQYF.

This chain links TRBV6-5 with TRBJ1-3; D call uncertain. Trimming cost V 9 bases and J 1 base, with 7 bases left between them. CDR3 size: 12 residues. Per the germline V gene, CDR1 is MNHEY and CDR2 is SVGAGI. CDR3 protein: CASRSSGNTIYF. CDR3 nucleotide sequence: TGTGCCAGTAGATCTTCTGGAAACACCATATATTTT.

The table lists this clone with a count of one. The chain employs TRBV2 and TRBJ2-5, with no clear D. CDR3 length: 15 residues. The germline V gene has CDR1 SNHLY and CDR2 FYNNEI. The V gene lost 6 bases and the J gene lost 3 bases, with 17 bases spanning the gap. Here the CDR3 reads CASRESQIGKETQYF. The CDR3 DNA follows: TGTGCCAGCAGGGAGTCCCAGATCGGAAAAGAGACCCAGTACTTC.

The rearrangement joins TRBV29-1 to TRBJ2-1; D not certain. V gave up 7 bases and J gave up 10 bases, with 17 bases separating them. The germline CDR1 and CDR2 sequences are SQVTM and ANQGSEA. The CDR3 is 12 amino acids. The CDR3, as DNA: TGCAGCGCCGGATCTTCCTCTAGGGAGCAGTTCTTC. Its protein is CSAGSSSREQFF.